The source of this TCR beta chain is a study of OX40 agonist ivuxolimab in advanced cancers. Study summary: Ivuxolimab is an agonistic anti-OX40 (CD134) antibody, and patients were treated with it. The study gave patients intravenous ivuxolimab at 0.01 to 10 mg/kg every 2 weeks. Three patients had partial responses: one hepatocellular carcinoma, two cutaneous melanoma. Study-wide points: In general, CD8+ T cells held more expanded clones than CD4+ did, on average.

Produced via immunoSEQ multiplex PCR; TCRdb's table is partial and in-frame only. The sample has 67,000 or so clones, 80% to 90% seen once. A remark on this clone: Its cognate antigen is unknown.

The CDR3 extends over 14 amino acids. Germline CDR1 is PRHDT and CDR2 is FYEKMQ (reference sequence). J was trimmed by 2 bases and V by 5 bases; bases with no gene match: 4. The chain couples TRBV13 to TRBJ2-3, with 7 bases aligning to TRBD1. The sample here was CD4+ or CD8+ T cells sorted from blood, taken in a trial of the OX40 agonist ivuxolimab. The receptor comes from an adult with an advanced solid tumor such as melanoma, head and neck, liver or kidney cancer. CDR3 region: CASSRGQDTDTQYF. In nucleotides, the CDR3 is TGTGCCAGCAGCCGAGGACAGGACACAGATACGCAGTATTTT.